The 30 T cell receptor beta chains in this list originate from one sample, sequenced in a study of spatial heterogeneity in lung cancer. The time point: sample taken at primary tumor resection. The sequenced material consisted of unsorted whole RNA from tumor, nontumor lung or frozen PBMC. TCRdb processed the 5' RACE reads anew with MiXCR; each CDR3 protein has one entry. The table lists about 85,000 distinct CDR3 sequences, roughly a fifth of them singletons. The sequencing used PBMCs, collected at surgery. The receptors stem from a male donor with early-stage non-small cell lung cancer.

This clonotype has a handful of counts. V gene TRBV6-2 or TRBV6-3 combines with J gene TRBJ1-1, with no clear D. Germline V gene lookup returns CDR1 MNHEY and CDR2 SVGEGT. Trimming removed 6 bases at V and 7 bases at J, with 15 bases between. This CDR3 is built from 13 residues. CDR3 loop: CASSRGLEGEAFF. The CDR3 nucleotides read TGTGCCAGCAGCCGCGGATTGGAGGGTGAAGCTTTCTTT.

This chain links TRBV5-6 with TRBJ1-2; no reliable D call. This CDR3 comprises 13 residues. CDR1 is SGHDT, CDR2 YYEEEE, per germline. The germline V and J ends were trimmed by 0 bases and 8 bases, with 11 bases remaining between them. The CDR3 bases are TGTGCCAGCAGCTTGGCTTCGCTGCGGGGCTACACCTTC. Its translation is CASSLASLRGYTF.

V gene TRBV6-1 combines with J gene TRBJ2-7, with D perhaps given as TRBD1 or TRBD2 (5 bases each). From germline, CDR1 is MNHNS and CDR2 SASEGT. The CDR3 sequence is 15 residues long. Trimming stripped 4 bases from V and 4 bases from J, with 17 bases between. The CDR3 reads CASSVTRGAQYEQYF. The DNA for the CDR3 is TGTGCCAGCAGTGTGACGAGAGGGGCACAATACGAGCAGTACTTC.

The chain employs TRBV7-2 and TRBJ2-7, with 7 bases aligning to TRBD1. Trimming took 8 bases from V and 3 from J; bases not matched to a gene: 16. This CDR3 region has 16 residues. Germline CDR1 reads SGHTA; CDR2 reads FQGNSA. The chain's CDR3 is CASVPAPTGSLYEQYF. In DNA form, the CDR3 reads TGTGCCAGCGTTCCCGCCCCGACAGGGTCGCTCTACGAGCAGTACTTC.

The genes are TRBV10-3 and TRBJ2-5; 7 nucleotides line up with TRBD2. Germline CDR1 reads ENHRY; CDR2 reads SYGVKD. Germline trimming cut 2 bases from V and 2 bases from J; bases unmatched to any gene: 5. The CDR3 is 15 residues long. The DNA for the CDR3 is TGTGCCATCAGTGAGGGGGGAGGGCGACAAGAGACCCAGTACTTC. Translation gives CAISEGGGRQETQYF.

The chain links TRBV5-4 to TRBJ2-7, with 10 bases matching TRBD2. Germline assignment: CDR1 SGHNT and CDR2 YYREEE (reference sequence). The CDR3 contains 15 residues. V gave up 4 bases and J gave up 4 bases; unmatched junction bases: 8. The CDR3 DNA reads as TGTGCCAGCAGCAGCCGGAAGCGGGAGGGTTACGAGCAGTACTTC. Its protein product is CASSSRKREGYEQYF.

This clonotype was observed a few times. The chain is built from TRBV29-1 and TRBJ2-2; no firm D call. The length of the CDR3 is 13 residues. Germline V CDR1 and CDR2: SQVTM, ANQGSEA. The CDR3 DNA is TGCACCGCCAATTCCCCGAACACCGGGGAGCTGTTTTTT. As protein: CTANSPNTGELFF.

This clonotype was observed a single time. The rearrangement links TRBV9 to TRBJ1-2; D is undetermined. V lost 3 bases, J lost 6 bases, and 6 bases lay in between. In germline, CDR1 is SGDLS, CDR2 YYNGEE. The CDR3 sequence is 11 residues long. CDR3 amino acids: CASSGTDGYTF. DNA of the CDR3: TGTGCCAGCAGCGGAACCGATGGCTACACCTTC.

The rearrangement links TRBV6-5 to TRBJ1-5, with TRBD1 as a possible D gene (6 bases). The CDR3 spans 14 residues. Trimming took 5 bases from V and 4 from J, leaving 12 bases between them. Germline CDR1 reads MNHEY; CDR2 reads SVGAGI. CDR3 in amino acids: CASSTRTANQPQHF. CDR3 bases: TGTGCCAGCAGTACTAGGACAGCTAATCAGCCCCAGCATTTT.

This clonotype was seen a few times. This chain connects TRBV20-1 to TRBJ1-5, with 8 bases aligning to TRBD1. Trimming took 5 bases from V and 5 from J; bases not matched to a gene: 2. Per germline, CDR1 DFQATT and CDR2 SNEGSKA (reference sequence). The CDR3 sequence is 12 residues long. Here the CDR3 DNA reads TGCAGTGCTTTACAGGGGGATCAGCCCCAGCATTTT. It translates to CSALQGDQPQHF.

The chain is built from TRBV4-2 and TRBJ1-2, with D uncertain. With 1 base removed from V and 6 bases from J, the gap between germline ends came to 15 bases. The CDR3 covers 15 residues. Germline V gives CDR1 LGHNA, CDR2 YNFKEQ. The CDR3 reads CASSQASGPSNGYTF. CDR3 nucleotide sequence: TGTGCCAGCAGCCAAGCCTCCGGGCCGTCTAATGGCTACACCTTC.

J is TRBJ2-1 and V is TRBV7-2, with a tentative D call TRBD1 (5 bases). The V gene's germline CDR1 is SGHTA and CDR2 FQGNSA. The CDR3 runs 14 residues. V lost 3 bases to trimming and J lost 4 bases, with 10 bases between them. DNA of the CDR3: TGTGCCAGCAGCTTCAAGACAGCGTACAATGAGCAGTTCTTC. Protein: CASSFKTAYNEQFF. Using reference TRBV7-2 and TRBJ2-1 for the parts outside the CDR3, the full variable domain is GAGVSQSPSNKVTEKGKDVELRCDPISGHTALYWYRQSLGQGLEFLIYFQGNSAPDKSGLPSDRFSAERTGGSVSTLTIQRTQQEDSAVYLCASSFKTAYNEQFFGPGTRLTVL.

There are a few counts of this clonotype. The chain carries TRBV19 and TRBJ2-2, with a tentative D call TRBD2 (6 bases). The CDR3 is 14 amino acids. Germline V CDR1 and CDR2: LNHDA, SQIVND (reference sequence). V lost 9 bases to trimming and J lost 0 bases, with 11 bases between them. The CDR3 sequence: CASQGTANTGELFF. As DNA, the CDR3 is TGTGCCAGCCAAGGGACTGCGAACACCGGGGAGCTGTTTTTT.

This clonotype has a count of ten or more. This chain uses TRBV7-8 with TRBJ2-5, with D maybe TRBD2 (5 bases). With 2 bases removed from V and 5 bases from J, the gap between germline ends came to 15 bases. The CDR3 contains 15 residues. CDR1 and CDR2 from the germline V gene are SGHVS and FQNEAQ. CDR3 in amino acids: CASSLRREYFETQYF. For the CDR3, the DNA is TGTGCCAGCAGCTTAAGAAGGGAGTATTTTGAGACCCAGTACTTC.

This clonotype has a count of ten or more. The genes are TRBV27 and TRBJ2-7, with 11 bases lining up with TRBD1. The CDR3 has 15 residues. Germline values: CDR1 MNHEY, CDR2 SMNVEV (reference sequence). Unmatched junction bases numbered 3, after V lost 2 bases and J lost 3 bases. The CDR3 coding sequence is TGTGCCAGCAGTTTAGGAGGGACAGGGGGCTACGAGCAGTACTTC. This translates into CASSLGGTGGYEQYF.

V and J are TRBV3-1 and TRBJ2-5; 8 bases align to TRBD2. In germline, CDR1 is LGHDT, CDR2 YNNKEL (reference sequence). The length of the CDR3 is 17 residues. V was clipped by 1 base and J by 5 bases; unmatched bases: 12. CDR3 nucleotide sequence: TGTGCCAGCAGCCAAGGAGCAACGGGAGGGCCGGGGGAGACCCAGTACTTC. Protein product: CASSQGATGGPGETQYF.

The chain combines TRBV7-2 with TRBJ2-1; D may be TRBD2 (5 bases). Per the germline V gene, CDR1 is SGHTA and CDR2 is FQGNSA. The V end lost 3 bases, the J end lost 7 bases, and 16 bases lay between the germline ends. The CDR3 consists of 15 residues. CDR3 amino acids: CASSFWTSTGNEQFF. CDR3 bases: TGTGCCAGCAGCTTCTGGACTTCTACGGGTAATGAGCAGTTCTTC.

The CDR3 here is CASSFPDYNVRNEQFF. The CDR3 nucleotides read TGTGCCAGCAGCTTCCCCGACTATAACGTCCGCAATGAGCAGTTCTTC. The rearrangement joins TRBV7-3 to TRBJ2-1, with a possible D match to TRBD2 (5 bases). V shed 3 bases and J shed 6 bases, with 18 bases lying between them. Germline CDR1 and CDR2: SGHTA and FQGTGA. The CDR3 sequence is 16 residues long. Full variable domain (remainder filled in from reference TRBV7-3 and TRBJ2-1): GAGVSQTPSNKVTEKGKYVELRCDPISGHTALYWYRQSLGQGPEFLIYFQGTGAADDSGLPNDRFFAVRPEGSVSTLKIQRTERGDSAVYLCASSFPDYNVRNEQFFGPGTRLTVL.

This clonotype was found a few times. The chain employs TRBV28 and TRBJ2-3; no reliable D call. The CDR3 runs 16 residues. Germline loops: CDR1 MDHEN, CDR2 SYDVKM. The V end lost 2 bases, the J end lost 0 bases, and 12 bases lay between the germline ends. For the CDR3, the DNA is TGTGCCAGCAGTTTAAGGGCAGCCTCTAGCACAGATACGCAGTATTTT. It specifies CASSLRAASSTDTQYF.

This sequence joins TRBV2 and TRBJ1-5; weak D call: TRBD1 (5 bases). The CDR3 sequence is 15 residues long. Trimming shortened V by 3 bases and J by 5 bases, and 14 bases separated the two germline ends. Germline V gene lookup returns CDR1 SNHLY and CDR2 FYNNEI. The CDR3 reads CASSDRGPIYQPQHF. CDR3 nucleotide sequence: TGTGCCAGCAGTGATAGGGGTCCGATTTATCAGCCCCAGCATTTT.

The gene calls are TRBV2 and TRBJ1-5; a possible D gene is TRBD1 (5 bases). Per the germline V gene, CDR1 is SNHLY and CDR2 is FYNNEI. Trimming removed 6 bases from V and 9 bases from J, with 15 bases in between. This CDR3 is 13 amino acids long. CDR3 in DNA: TGTGCCAGCAGCCTGGACATACGGGGGCCCCAGCATTTT. This gives the protein CASSLDIRGPQHF.

This clonotype has a handful of counts. This chain joins TRBV20-1 and TRBJ1-5, with D maybe TRBD1 (5 bases). CDR1 DFQATT and CDR2 SNEGSKA come from the germline V gene (reference sequence). This CDR3 contains 13 residues. Trimming took off 6 bases at V and 0 bases at J, with 9 bases between the two ends. The CDR3 loop is CSAGQASNQPQHF. In DNA, the CDR3 is TGCAGTGCGGGGCAGGCTAGCAATCAGCCCCAGCATTTT.

This clonotype was found a few times. The chain recombines TRBV7-2 with TRBJ2-7, with a possible D match to TRBD2 (7 bases). The V end lost 1 base, the J end lost 3 bases, and 13 bases lay between the germline ends. This CDR3 is built from 15 residues. Germline CDR1 reads SGHTA; CDR2 reads FQGNSA. The CDR3 bases are TGTGCCAGCAGCTTAGTCGGGGGGCTCCTCTACGAGCAGTACTTC. The encoded protein is CASSLVGGLLYEQYF.

This clonotype was observed a few times. The gene calls are TRBV7-2 and TRBJ2-1; 11 bases map to TRBD2. Germline trimming cut 7 bases from V and 2 bases from J; bases unmatched to any gene: 4. This CDR3 has 15 residues. CDR1 and CDR2 from the germline V gene are SGHTA and FQGNSA. For the CDR3, the DNA is TGTGCCAGCACCTTGACTAGCGGGACCTACAATGAGCAGTTCTTC. As protein: CASTLTSGTYNEQFF. The variable domain in full, completed from reference TRBV7-2 and TRBJ2-1, reads GAGVSQSPSNKVTEKGKDVELRCDPISGHTALYWYRQSLGQGLEFLIYFQGNSAPDKSGLPSDRFSAERTGGSVSTLTIQRTQQEDSAVYLCASTLTSGTYNEQFFGPGTRLTVL.

About this clonotype itself: Just one base apart from a much larger clone, this may be a read error. The chain has TRBV7-9 and TRBJ2-5, with D tentatively TRBD2 (5 bases). There are 12 residues in the CDR3. Per germline, CDR1 SEHNR and CDR2 FQNEAQ (reference sequence). The CDR3 protein is CASSLAGEIQYF. CDR3 DNA sequence: TGTGCCAGCAGCTTAGCGGGAGAGATCCAGTACTTC.

This clonotype was counted a few times. The chain is built from TRBV18 and TRBJ2-3; the D call may be TRBD1 or TRBD2 (5 bases each). Germline V lookup: CDR1 KGHSH, CDR2 LQKENI. The CDR3 covers 16 residues. The ends were cut back, 1 base at V and 1 base at J, with 12 bases in the middle. The CDR3 sequence: CASSPLWDARTDTQYF. As DNA, the CDR3 is TGTGCCAGCTCACCACTGTGGGACGCGCGCACAGATACGCAGTATTTT.

This clonotype has a handful of counts. The chain combines TRBV7-9 with TRBJ1-5; D may be TRBD1 (6 bases). V lost 3 bases and J lost 5, with 8 bases in between. The CDR3 is made up of 13 amino acids. Germline V CDR1 and CDR2: SEHNR, FQNEAQ (reference sequence). CDR3 nucleotides: TGTGCCAGCAGCTTGGAGGGGGATCAGCCCCAGCATTTT. Protein product: CASSLEGDQPQHF.

This sequence joins TRBV25-1 and TRBJ2-7, with TRBD2 as a possible D gene (6 bases). Trimming took 6 bases from V and 0 from J, leaving 12 bases between them. Germline-derived CDR1 and CDR2 are MGHDK and SYGVNS. The CDR3 extends over 14 amino acids. CDR3 in DNA: TGTGCCAGCAGCGTCCGGGACTTCTCCTACGAGCAGTACTTC. Translating it yields CASSVRDFSYEQYF.

This clonotype was recorded many times. This sequence joins TRBV6-6 and TRBJ2-1; D perhaps matches TRBD2 (6 bases). The V gene's germline CDR1 is MNHNY and CDR2 SVGAGI (reference sequence). The CDR3 contains 13 residues. V shed 0 bases and J shed 10 bases, with 10 bases lying between them. CDR3 DNA: TGTGCCAGCAGTTACTCGCGGGGCATCGAGCAGTTCTTC. As protein: CASSYSRGIEQFF.

The chain combines TRBV12-3 or TRBV12-4 with TRBJ1-2; no clear D gene. CDR3 size: 15 residues. The ends were cut back, 0 bases at V and 0 bases at J, with 8 bases in the middle. CDR3 sequence: CASSLALQSNYGYTF. The CDR3 region has the DNA TGTGCCAGCAGTTTAGCGCTTCAATCTAACTATGGCTACACCTTC.